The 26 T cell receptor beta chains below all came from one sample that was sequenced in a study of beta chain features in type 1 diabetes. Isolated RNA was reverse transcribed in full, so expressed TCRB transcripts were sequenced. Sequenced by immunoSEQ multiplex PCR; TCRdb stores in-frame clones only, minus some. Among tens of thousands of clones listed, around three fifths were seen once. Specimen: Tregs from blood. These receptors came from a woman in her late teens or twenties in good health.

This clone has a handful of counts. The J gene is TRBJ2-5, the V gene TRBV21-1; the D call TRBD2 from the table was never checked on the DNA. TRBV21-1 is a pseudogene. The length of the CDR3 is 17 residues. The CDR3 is CASSKGLLAGTKETQYF. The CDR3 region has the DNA TGTGCCAGCAGCAAAGGATTACTAGCGGGCACGAAAGAGACCCAGTACTTC.

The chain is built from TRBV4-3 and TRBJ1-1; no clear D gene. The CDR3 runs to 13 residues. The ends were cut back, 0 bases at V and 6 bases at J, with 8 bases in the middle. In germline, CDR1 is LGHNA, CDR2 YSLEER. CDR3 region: CASSQDGRAEAFF. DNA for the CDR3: TGCGCCAGCAGCCAAGATGGGAGGGCTGAAGCTTTCTTT.

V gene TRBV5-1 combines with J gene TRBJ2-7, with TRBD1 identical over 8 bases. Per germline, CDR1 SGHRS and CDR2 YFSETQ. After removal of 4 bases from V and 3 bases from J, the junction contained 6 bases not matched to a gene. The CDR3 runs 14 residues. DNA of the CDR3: TGCGCCAGCAGCCCAACAGGGGGAATCTACGAGCAGTACTTC. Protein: CASSPTGGIYEQYF. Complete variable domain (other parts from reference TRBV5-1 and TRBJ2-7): KAGVTQTPRYLIKTRGQQVTLSCSPISGHRSVSWYQQTPGQGLQFLFEYFSETQRNKGNFPGRFSGRQFSNSRSEMNVSTLELGDSALYLCASSPTGGIYEQYFGPGTRLTVT.

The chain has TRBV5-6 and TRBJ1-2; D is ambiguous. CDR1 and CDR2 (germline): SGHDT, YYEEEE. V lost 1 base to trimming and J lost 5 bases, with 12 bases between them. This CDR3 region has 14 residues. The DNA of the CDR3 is TGTGCCAGCAGCTTGAGAGGGCAAGGGTATGGCTACACCTTC. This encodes CASSLRGQGYGYTF.

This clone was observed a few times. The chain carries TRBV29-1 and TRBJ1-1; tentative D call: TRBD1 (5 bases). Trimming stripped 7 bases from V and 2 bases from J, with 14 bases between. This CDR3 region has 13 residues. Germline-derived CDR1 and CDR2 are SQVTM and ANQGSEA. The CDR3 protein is CSGLAGLNTEAFF. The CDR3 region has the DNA TGCAGCGGACTGGCAGGGTTAAACACTGAAGCTTTCTTT.

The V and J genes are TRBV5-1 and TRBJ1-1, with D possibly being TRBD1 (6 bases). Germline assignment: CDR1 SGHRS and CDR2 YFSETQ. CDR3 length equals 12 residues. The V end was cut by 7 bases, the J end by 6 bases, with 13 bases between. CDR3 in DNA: TGCGCCAGCTCCGGACAGAGGGCTGAAGCTTTCTTT. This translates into CASSGQRAEAFF.

The CDR3 protein is CASSFNRGGTEAFF. CDR3 DNA sequence: TGTGCCAGCAGCTTTAACAGGGGGGGTACTGAAGCTTTCTTT. The rearrangement joins TRBV7-9 to TRBJ1-1, with 8 bases aligning to TRBD1. The V and J ends lost 3 bases and 5 bases, in that order; junction bases with no gene match: 5. The CDR3 length is 14 residues. In germline, CDR1 is SEHNR, CDR2 FQNEAQ (reference sequence).

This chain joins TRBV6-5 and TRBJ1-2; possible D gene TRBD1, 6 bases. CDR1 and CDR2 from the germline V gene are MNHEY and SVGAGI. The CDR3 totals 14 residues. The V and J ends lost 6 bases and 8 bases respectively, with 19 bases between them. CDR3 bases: TGTGCCAGCAGACAGGACAGTCTCCGAGGGGGCTACACCTTC. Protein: CASRQDSLRGGYTF.

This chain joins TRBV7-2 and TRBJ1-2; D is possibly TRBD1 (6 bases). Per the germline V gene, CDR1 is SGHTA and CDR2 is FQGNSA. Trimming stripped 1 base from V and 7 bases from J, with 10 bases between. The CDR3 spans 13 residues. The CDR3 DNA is TGTGCCAGCAGCTTAGAGGCAGGGGCTGGCTACACCTTC. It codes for CASSLEAGAGYTF.

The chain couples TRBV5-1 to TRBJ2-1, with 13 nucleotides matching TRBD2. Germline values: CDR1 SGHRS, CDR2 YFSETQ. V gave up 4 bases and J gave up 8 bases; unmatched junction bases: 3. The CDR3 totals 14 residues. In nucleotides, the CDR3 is TGCGCCAGCAGCCGGACTAGCGGGAGTGATGAGCAGTTCTTC. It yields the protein CASSRTSGSDEQFF.

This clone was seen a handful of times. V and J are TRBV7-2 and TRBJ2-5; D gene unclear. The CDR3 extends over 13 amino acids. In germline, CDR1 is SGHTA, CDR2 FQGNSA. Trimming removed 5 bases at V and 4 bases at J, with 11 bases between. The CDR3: CASSPPGSETQYF. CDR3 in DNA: TGTGCCAGCAGCCCCCCAGGTTCAGAGACCCAGTACTTC.

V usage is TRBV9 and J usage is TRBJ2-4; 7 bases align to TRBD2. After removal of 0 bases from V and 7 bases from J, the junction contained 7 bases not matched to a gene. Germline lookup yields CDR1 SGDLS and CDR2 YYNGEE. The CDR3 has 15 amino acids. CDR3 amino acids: CASSVEWGGFNIQYF. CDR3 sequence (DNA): TGTGCCAGCAGCGTAGAATGGGGGGGTTTTAACATTCAGTACTTC.

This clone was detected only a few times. CDR3 sequence: CASSLGGGPGELFF. The DNA for the CDR3 is TGTGCCAGCAGCTTAGGCGGGGGACCCGGGGAGCTGTTTTTT. The chain employs TRBV7-6 and TRBJ2-2, with 7 bases fitting TRBD2. The J segment lost 6 bases and the V segment lost 1 base, leaving 2 bases of the junction unmatched. The length of the CDR3 is 14 residues. Germline-derived CDR1 and CDR2 are SGHVS and FNYEAQ.

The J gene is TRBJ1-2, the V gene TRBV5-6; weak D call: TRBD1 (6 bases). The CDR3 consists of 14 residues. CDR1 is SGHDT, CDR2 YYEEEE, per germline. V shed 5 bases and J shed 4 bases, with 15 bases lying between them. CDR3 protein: CASSFNRVGYGYTF. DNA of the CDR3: TGTGCCAGCAGTTTTAACAGGGTTGGCTATGGCTACACCTTC.

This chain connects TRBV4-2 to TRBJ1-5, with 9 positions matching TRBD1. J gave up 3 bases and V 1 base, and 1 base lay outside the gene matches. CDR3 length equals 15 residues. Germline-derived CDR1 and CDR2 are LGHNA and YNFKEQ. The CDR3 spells CASSQGDRANQPQHF. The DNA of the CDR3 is TGTGCCAGCAGCCAAGGGGACAGGGCCAATCAGCCCCAGCATTTT.

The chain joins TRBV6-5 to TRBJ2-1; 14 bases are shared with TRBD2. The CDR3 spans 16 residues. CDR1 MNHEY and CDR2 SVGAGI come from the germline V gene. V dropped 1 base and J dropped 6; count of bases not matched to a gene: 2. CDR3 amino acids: CASSYLGLAGANEQFF. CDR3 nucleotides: TGTGCCAGCAGTTACTTGGGACTAGCGGGAGCCAATGAGCAGTTCTTC.

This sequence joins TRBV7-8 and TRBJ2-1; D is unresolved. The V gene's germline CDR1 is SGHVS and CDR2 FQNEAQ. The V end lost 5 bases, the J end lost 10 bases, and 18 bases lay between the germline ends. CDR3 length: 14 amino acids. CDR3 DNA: TGTGCCAGCAGCCCCCTTATTAGGAGATTGGAGCAGTTCTTC. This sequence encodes CASSPLIRRLEQFF.

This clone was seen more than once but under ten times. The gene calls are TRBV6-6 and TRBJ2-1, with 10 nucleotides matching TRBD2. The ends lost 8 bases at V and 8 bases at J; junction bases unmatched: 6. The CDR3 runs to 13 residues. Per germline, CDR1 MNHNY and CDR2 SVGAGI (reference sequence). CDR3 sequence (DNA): TGTGCCAGCCACCTAGCGGGGGCTGATGAGCAGTTCTTC. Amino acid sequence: CASHLAGADEQFF.

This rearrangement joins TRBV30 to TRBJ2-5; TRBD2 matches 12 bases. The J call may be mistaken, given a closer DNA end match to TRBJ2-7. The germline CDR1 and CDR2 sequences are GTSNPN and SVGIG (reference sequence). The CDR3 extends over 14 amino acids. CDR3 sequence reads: CAWCRLAGDHEQYF. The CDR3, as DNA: TGTGCCTGGTGTAGACTAGCGGGAGACCACGAGCAGTACTTC.

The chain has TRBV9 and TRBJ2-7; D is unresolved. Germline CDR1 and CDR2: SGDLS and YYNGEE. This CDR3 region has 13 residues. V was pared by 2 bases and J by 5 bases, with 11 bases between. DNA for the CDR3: TGTGCCAGCAGCGTGTCAACAGACCACGAGCAGTACTTC. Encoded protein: CASSVSTDHEQYF.

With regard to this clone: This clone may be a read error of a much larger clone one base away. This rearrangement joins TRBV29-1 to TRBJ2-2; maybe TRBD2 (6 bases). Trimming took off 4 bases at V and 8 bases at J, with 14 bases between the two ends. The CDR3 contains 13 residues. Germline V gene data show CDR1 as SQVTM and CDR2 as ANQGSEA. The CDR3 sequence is CSVGTRGVGELFF. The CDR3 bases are TGCAGCGTTGGTACCCGCGGGGTAGGGGAGCTGTTTTTT.

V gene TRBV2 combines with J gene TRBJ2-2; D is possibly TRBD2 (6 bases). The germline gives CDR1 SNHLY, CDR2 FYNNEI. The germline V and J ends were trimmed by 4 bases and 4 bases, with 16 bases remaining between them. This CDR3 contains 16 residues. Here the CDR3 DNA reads TGTGCCAGCAGTGCTCTTGGAGGGCCAACCACCGGGGAGCTGTTTTTT. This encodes CASSALGGPTTGELFF.

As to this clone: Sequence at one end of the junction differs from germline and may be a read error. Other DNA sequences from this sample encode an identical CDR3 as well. Here the CDR3 reads CASSPAGTGNSPLHF. CDR3 in DNA: TGTGCCAGCAGTCCGGCCGGGACAGGCAATTCCCCCCTCCACTTT. This sequence joins TRBV7-2 and TRBJ1-6; 8 nucleotides align to TRBD1. The germline V gene encodes CDR1 SGHTA and CDR2 FQGNSA. The CDR3 has 15 amino acids.

The CDR3 protein is CASSGTPTTNEKLFF. The CDR3 DNA reads TGTGCCAGCAGCGGGACACCCACAACTAATGAAAAACTGTTTTTT. The chain joins TRBV6-6 to TRBJ1-4; a weak D match, TRBD1 (6 bases). CDR1 and CDR2 (germline): MNHNY, SVGAGI (reference sequence). The length of the CDR3 is 15 residues. V dropped 6 bases and J dropped 0 bases, with 11 bases sitting between them.

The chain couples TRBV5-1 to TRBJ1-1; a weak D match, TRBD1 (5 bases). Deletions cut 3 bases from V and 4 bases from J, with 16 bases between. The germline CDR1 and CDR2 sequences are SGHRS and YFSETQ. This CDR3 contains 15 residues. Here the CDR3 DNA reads TGCGCCAGCAGCTGGGGCGCATCAATAGGCACTGAAGCTTTCTTT. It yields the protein CASSWGASIGTEAFF.

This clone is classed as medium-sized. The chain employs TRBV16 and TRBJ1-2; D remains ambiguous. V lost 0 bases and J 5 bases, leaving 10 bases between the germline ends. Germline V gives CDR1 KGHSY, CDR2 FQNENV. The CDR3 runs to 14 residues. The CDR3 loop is CASSQSVQSYGYTF. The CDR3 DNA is TGTGCCAGCAGCCAATCGGTACAGTCGTATGGCTACACCTTC.